These T cell receptor beta chains were read from a single sample in a study of identical twins. TCRdb called the 5' RACE reads again in MiXCR, with one record for every CDR3 protein. The sample lists around 470,000 distinct CDR3 sequences; approximately 15% were seen once. In addition, the sample was reused for a study of yellow fever vaccine responses in identical twins.

Specimen: CD4+ T cells sorted from blood. Every receptor here comes from a woman younger than 30 in good health. The CDR3 runs from the conserved cysteine through the conserved F or W. D genes are given only for firm matches. Clone size is shown for a subset of rows, as once, few, many or a class of expanded clone.

few	TRBV9	TRBJ2-4	NA	CASSPHNVAKNIQYF	TGTGCCAGCAGCCCGCATAACGTAGCCAAAAACATTCAGTACTTC
NA	TRBV25-1	TRBJ2-5	TRBD2	CASSEYRAGLAGQETQYF	TGTGCCAGCAGTGAATATCGAGCGGGACTAGCGGGACAAGAGACCCAGTACTTC
NA	TRBV7-2	TRBJ1-2	NA	CASSLGTGFIGGYTF	TGTGCCAGCAGCTTAGGAACAGGGTTTATCGGTGGCTACACCTTC
NA	TRBV10-3	TRBJ2-3	TRBD2	CAISEREGTDTQYF	TGTGCCATCAGTGAGCGGGAGGGCACAGATACGCAGTATTTT
NA	TRBV12-3/TRBV12-4	TRBJ2-7	TRBD1	CASSLRTGGAEQYF	TGTGCCAGCAGTTTACGGACAGGGGGCGCCGAGCAGTACTTC
NA	TRBV5-6	TRBJ2-4	NA	CASSYRQDLAKNIQYF	TGTGCCAGCAGCTACAGACAGGATTTAGCCAAAAACATTCAGTACTTC
few	TRBV6-2/TRBV6-3	TRBJ2-2	TRBD2	CASSGRTSGRSMDTGELFF	TGTGCCAGCAGTGGACGGACTAGCGGGAGATCGATGGACACCGGGGAGCTGTTTTTT
few	TRBV7-8	TRBJ2-7	NA	CASSLDFLGTRREQYF	TGTGCCAGCAGCTTAGATTTTCTGGGGACCAGGCGGGAGCAGTACTTC
few	TRBV20-1	TRBJ2-1	NA	CSARHVAASYNEQFF	TGCAGTGCTAGACATGTAGCGGCCTCCTACAATGAGCAGTTCTTC
many	TRBV5-1	TRBJ2-7	NA	CASSLEGLPYEQYF	TGCGCCAGCAGCTTGGAGGGGTTACCTTACGAGCAGTACTTC
NA	TRBV6-5	TRBJ2-3	TRBD2	CASSYFSGRGTDTQYF	TGTGCCAGCAGTTACTTTAGCGGGAGGGGCACAGATACGCAGTATTTT
few	TRBV5-6	TRBJ2-7	NA	CASSLTGTRGEQYF	TGTGCCAGCAGCTTGACAGGGACCCGGGGCGAGCAGTACTTC
many	TRBV11-1	TRBJ2-4	TRBD2	CASSLAASNIQYF	TGTGCCAGCAGCCTAGCGGCCAGCAACATTCAGTACTTC
few	TRBV19	TRBJ2-7	TRBD2	CASSTQLAGGYEQYF	TGTGCCAGTAGTACCCAACTAGCGGGCGGTTACGAGCAGTACTTC
NA	TRBV5-1	TRBJ1-5	NA	CASSLEPGEHQPQHF	TGCGCCAGCAGCTTGGAGCCAGGGGAGCATCAGCCCCAGCATTTT
few	TRBV29-1	TRBJ2-3	NA	CSVSTTDTQYF	TGCAGCGTGTCAACAACAGATACGCAGTATTTT
NA	TRBV29-1	TRBJ1-2	NA	CSVTVDSSYGYTF	TGCAGCGTAACAGTGGACAGTAGCTATGGCTACACCTTC
NA	TRBV24-1	TRBJ2-2	TRBD1	CATSDFGTGGFSSGELFF	TGTGCCACCAGTGATTTTGGGACAGGGGGCTTTTCGTCAGGGGAGCTGTTTTTT
many	TRBV7-9	TRBJ2-3	NA	CASSLGTGQTTDTQYF	TGTGCCAGCAGCTTAGGTACAGGCCAAACCACAGATACGCAGTATTTT
few	TRBV20-1	TRBJ2-3	TRBD2	CSASGTSGGKGRDTQYF	TGCAGTGCGAGCGGGACTAGCGGGGGGAAAGGGAGGGATACGCAGTATTTT
few	TRBV20-1	TRBJ1-2	NA	CSALQGPNYGYTF	TGCAGTGCGTTACAGGGACCTAACTATGGCTACACCTTC
NA	TRBV27	TRBJ2-1	NA	CASSPPRASYNEQFF	TGTGCCAGCAGCCCTCCTCGGGCCTCCTACAATGAGCAGTTCTTC
few	TRBV4-2	TRBJ2-7	NA	CASSQEGLSLDYEQYF	TGTGCCAGCAGCCAAGAAGGCTTGTCCCTGGACTACGAGCAGTACTTC
NA	TRBV20-1	TRBJ2-6	TRBD1	CSAEDRSGANVLTF	TGCAGTGCCGAGGACAGGTCTGGGGCCAACGTCCTGACTTTC
few	TRBV2	TRBJ2-1	NA	CASRAIRGASFEQFF	TGTGCCAGCCGCGCGATACGGGGGGCTTCCTTCGAGCAGTTCTTC
NA	TRBV27	TRBJ2-3	NA	CASSLLLHPDYTDTQYF	TGTGCCAGCAGTTTACTTCTACACCCGGATTACACAGATACGCAGTATTTT
NA	TRBV28	TRBJ2-5	TRBD1	CASSPHQGELRETQYF	TGTGCCAGCAGTCCACATCAGGGGGAATTGAGAGAGACCCAGTACTTC
few	TRBV20-1	TRBJ2-3	NA	CSAGKEGGSTDTQYF	TGCAGTGCTGGAAAGGAAGGGGGGTCCACAGATACGCAGTATTTT
NA	TRBV11-2	TRBJ2-7	TRBD2	CASSLVLAGWYEQYF	TGTGCCAGCAGCTTAGTGCTAGCGGGATGGTACGAGCAGTACTTC
NA	TRBV29-1	TRBJ2-1	NA	CSVNDYNEQFF	TGCAGCGTCAATGACTACAATGAGCAGTTCTTC
few	TRBV4-1	TRBJ2-7	TRBD2	CASSQDGLAGDKQYF	TGCGCCAGCAGCCAAGATGGACTAGCGGGAGACAAGCAGTACTTC
NA	TRBV9	TRBJ2-7	TRBD2	CASGGLAGAGEQYF	TGTGCCAGCGGCGGACTAGCGGGAGCGGGTGAGCAGTACTTC
few	TRBV20-1	TRBJ2-1	TRBD1	CSAYRGREDEQFF	TGCAGTGCTTACAGGGGGCGCGAGGATGAGCAGTTCTTC
NA	TRBV3-1	TRBJ2-7	TRBD1	CASRQGGVSYEQYF	TGTGCCAGCAGGCAAGGGGGCGTCTCCTACGAGCAGTACTTC
NA	TRBV20-1	TRBJ2-1	TRBD1	CSAPGQGLNEQFF	TGCAGTGCTCCCGGACAGGGGCTAAATGAGCAGTTCTTC
few	TRBV5-5	TRBJ2-5	NA	CASSLVPTGTQYF	TGTGCCAGCAGCTTGGTTCCGACGGGGACCCAGTACTTC
few	TRBV7-2	TRBJ2-1	NA	CASSLVGEKQFF	TGTGCCAGCAGCTTAGTGGGGGAGAAGCAGTTCTTC
NA	TRBV20-1	TRBJ2-7	TRBD2	CSASTTGGGFNEQYF	TGCAGTGCTAGTACAACGGGAGGGGGTTTCAATGAGCAGTACTTC
NA	TRBV3-1	TRBJ2-3	NA	CASSQVTSGSDTQYF	TGTGCCAGCAGCCAAGTAACGTCCGGTTCAGATACGCAGTATTTT
few	TRBV29-1	TRBJ2-1	TRBD2	CSVLRLAGGPVSYNEQFF	TGCAGCGTCTTGAGACTAGCGGGAGGGCCGGTTTCCTACAATGAGCAGTTCTTC
many	TRBV7-2	TRBJ2-7	TRBD1	CASSFDRGPYEQYF	TGTGCCAGCAGCTTCGACAGGGGACCTTACGAGCAGTACTTC
NA	TRBV12-3/TRBV12-4	TRBJ2-7	TRBD1	CASRHRGLVGEQYF	TGTGCCAGCAGACACAGGGGGTTAGTGGGCGAGCAGTACTTC